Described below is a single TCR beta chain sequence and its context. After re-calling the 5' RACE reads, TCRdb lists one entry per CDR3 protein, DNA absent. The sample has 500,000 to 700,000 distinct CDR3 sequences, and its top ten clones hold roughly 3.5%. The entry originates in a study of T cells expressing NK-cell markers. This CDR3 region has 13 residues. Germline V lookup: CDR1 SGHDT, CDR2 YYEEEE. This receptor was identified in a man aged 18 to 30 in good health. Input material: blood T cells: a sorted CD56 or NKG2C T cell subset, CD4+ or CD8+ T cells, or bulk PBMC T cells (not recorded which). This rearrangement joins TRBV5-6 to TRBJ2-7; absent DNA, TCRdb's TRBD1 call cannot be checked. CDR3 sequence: CASRSGTVYEQYF.